The 21 T cell receptor beta chains given below trace back to one sample, sequenced in a study of Graves' ophthalmopathy and Graves' hyperthyroidism (dated by TCRdb to the late 2010s). TCRdb lists the instrument as Illumina HiSeq 2000. TCR beta CDR3 regions were amplified from RNA transcripts for repertoire sequencing. HTBI primers and the Qiagen OneStep RT-PCR kit were used in a first-round RT-PCR, which was followed by a second-round multiplex PCR, size selection and purification. Using fastp trimming at Q25 and MiXCR clonotype assembly, TCRdb reanalyzed the public sequencing data and kept in-frame beta chains. Rows merge per CDR3 protein into single entries with the most common DNA and genes. This sample is represented by 400,000 to 500,000 distinct CDR3 sequences; under 25% of them were singletons. Roughly 3% of the sample is taken by the ten largest. Specimen: peripheral blood. Every receptor here comes from a woman in her late teens or twenties with stable Graves' hyperthyroidism. Donor details come from another sample of the same person, matched by shared clones.

This clonotype has at least ten counts. J is TRBJ2-2 and V is TRBV29-1; the match to TRBD2 covers 8 bases. Trimming removed 4 bases from V and 3 bases from J; junction bases left unmatched: 7. This CDR3 spans 15 amino acids. Germline V gene sequence: CDR1 SQVTM, CDR2 ANQGSEA. The CDR3 loop is CSVGSGSADTGELFF. CDR3 nucleotides: TGCAGCGTTGGAAGCGGGAGTGCGGACACCGGGGAGCTGTTTTTT.

This clonotype was counted at least ten times. The V gene is TRBV20-1, the J gene TRBJ1-1; D remains unclear. Germline V lookup: CDR1 DFQATT, CDR2 SNEGSKA (reference sequence). V shed 6 bases and J shed 7 bases, with 12 bases lying between them. This CDR3 contains 11 residues. DNA for the CDR3: TGCAGTGCCGCCGGGTCCTATGAAGCTTTCTTT. Its translation: CSAAGSYEAFF.

The genes are TRBV11-1 and TRBJ1-2; 10 bases agree with TRBD1. Trimming at V came to 0 bases and at J to 4 bases, leaving 5 bases not matched to a gene. Germline assignment: CDR1 SGHAT and CDR2 FQDESV (reference sequence). The CDR3 extends over 16 amino acids. The CDR3 spells CASSLARGTGVYGYTF. CDR3 bases: TGTGCCAGCAGCTTAGCGCGAGGGACAGGGGTCTATGGCTACACCTTC.

This clonotype was recorded at least ten times. CDR3 protein: CASSPQRGRDTQYF. The DNA of the CDR3 is TGCGCCAGCAGTCCCCAACGAGGGAGAGATACGCAGTATTTT. V usage is TRBV5-1 and J usage is TRBJ2-3; D might be TRBD2 (5 bases). Germline CDR1 is SGHRS and CDR2 is YFSETQ. V gave up 5 bases and J gave up 5 bases, with 15 bases separating them. CDR3 length: 14 amino acids.

This clonotype was seen many times. The J gene is TRBJ1-3, the V gene TRBV12-3 or TRBV12-4; 8 nucleotides align to TRBD1. With 6 bases clipped from V and 4 bases from J, the junction kept 14 bases outside the gene matches. CDR3 length: 17 residues. The CDR3 DNA reads as TGTGCCAGCAGGACCCCTGGTCAGGGGGCATGGGGAAACACCATATATTTT. Its protein is CASRTPGQGAWGNTIYF.

This clonotype has only a few counts. The chain links TRBV6-2 or TRBV6-3 to TRBJ2-2; D remains unclear. V was trimmed by 6 bases and J by 6 bases, leaving 14 bases between them. This CDR3 comprises 14 residues. Germline CDR1 MNHEY, CDR2 SVGEGT. The CDR3 sequence is CASSLDSESGELFF. In DNA, the CDR3 is TGTGCCAGCAGCCTAGACTCGGAATCCGGGGAGCTGTTTTTT.

This clonotype appeared many times. This chain connects TRBV6-2 or TRBV6-3 to TRBJ2-5; TRBD2 matches at 8 bases. J gave up 4 bases and V 5 bases, and 6 bases lay outside the gene matches. Germline V gene sequence: CDR1 MNHEY, CDR2 SVGEGT. This CDR3 region has 14 residues. The CDR3 loop is CASSPGTSLETQYF. CDR3 DNA: TGTGCCAGCAGTCCCGGGACTAGTTTAGAGACCCAGTACTTC.

The table lists this clonotype with many counts. V is TRBV7-2 and J is TRBJ1-2; 7 nucleotides line up with TRBD1. J was trimmed by 2 bases and V by 2 bases; bases with no gene match: 5. The germline V gene encodes CDR1 SGHTA and CDR2 FQGNSA. This CDR3 contains 15 residues. DNA of the CDR3: TGTGCCAGCAGCTTATCGGGCAGGGGGAACTATGGCTACACCTTC. This sequence encodes CASSLSGRGNYGYTF.

With regard to this clonotype: This sequence may be a read error, since a much larger clone differs from it by one base. The chain uses TRBV2 and TRBJ2-7, with 8 bases fitting TRBD1. With 3 bases clipped from V and 5 bases from J, the junction kept 3 bases outside the gene matches. Germline loops: CDR1 SNHLY, CDR2 FYNNEI. This CDR3 contains 13 residues. For the CDR3, the DNA is TGTGCCAGCAGTGAGCCAGGGGGCCACGAGCAGTACTTC. It encodes CASSEPGGHEQYF.

This clonotype has at least ten counts. The chain carries TRBV28 and TRBJ1-2; 8 bases agree with TRBD1. The CDR3 runs to 14 residues. Germline V gene sequence: CDR1 MDHEN, CDR2 SYDVKM. Trimming removed 5 bases from V and 7 bases from J; junction bases left unmatched: 9. The CDR3 loop is CASSTEDRVGGYTF. The CDR3 DNA reads as TGTGCCAGCAGTACAGAGGACAGGGTTGGTGGCTACACCTTC.

V and J are TRBV28 and TRBJ1-1; D gene uncertain. Germline V gives CDR1 MDHEN, CDR2 SYDVKM. This CDR3 comprises 14 residues. V was pared by 6 bases and J by 1 base, with 12 bases between. CDR3 protein: CASSRVLGNTEAFF. The CDR3 bases are TGTGCCAGCAGCCGGGTCCTAGGGAACACTGAAGCTTTCTTT.

The chain is built from TRBV15 and TRBJ1-2; D gene uncertain. CDR1 is LNHNV and CDR2 is YYDKDF in the germline V gene (reference sequence). V shed 6 bases and J shed 0 bases, with 17 bases lying between them. The CDR3 is made up of 16 amino acids. The CDR3 DNA sequence: TGTGCCACCAGAAGCGACGTCGTTACTTCTAACTATGGCTACACCTTC. It codes for CATRSDVVTSNYGYTF.

This rearrangement joins TRBV6-2 or TRBV6-3 to TRBJ2-3; possibly TRBD1 or TRBD2 for D (5 bases each). CDR3 length: 18 amino acids. Germline values: CDR1 MNHEY, CDR2 SVGEGT. V lost 5 bases to trimming and J lost 4 bases, with 25 bases between them. The CDR3 loop is CASSHRLLGDPGPDTQYF. The CDR3 DNA reads TGTGCCAGCAGTCACCGGCTTCTTGGGGACCCCGGGCCAGATACGCAGTATTTT.

This clonotype was observed at least ten times. J is TRBJ2-4 and V is TRBV2; D ambiguous. V lost 0 bases and J 0 bases, leaving 9 bases between the germline ends. Germline V lookup: CDR1 SNHLY, CDR2 FYNNEI. The CDR3 sequence is 16 residues long. CDR3: CASSEAGSLAKNIQYF. In nucleotides, the CDR3 is TGTGCCAGCAGTGAAGCAGGCAGCCTAGCCAAAAACATTCAGTACTTC.

This clonotype was found many times. J is TRBJ2-2 and V is TRBV6-2 or TRBV6-3, with 9 nucleotides matching TRBD1. This CDR3 contains 14 residues. Germline V gene data show CDR1 as MNHEY and CDR2 as SVGEGT. V shed 8 bases, J shed 6 bases, and the junction held 7 bases outside the gene matches. Here the CDR3 reads CASSGTGLPGELFF. CDR3 DNA: TGTGCCAGCTCCGGGACAGGGCTCCCCGGGGAGCTGTTTTTT.

Many counts were recorded for this clonotype. The CDR3 bases are TGTGCCAGTAGTGCGACGAGGGCGGGTGGCTACACCTTC. Residues: CASSATRAGGYTF. The chain joins TRBV19 to TRBJ1-2; no reliable D call. CDR1 is LNHDA, CDR2 SQIVND, per germline (reference sequence). The CDR3 has 13 residues. The V end was cut by 5 bases, the J end by 7 bases, with 14 bases between.

In this sample, this clonotype turned up many times. This chain links TRBV7-2 with TRBJ2-7; D may be TRBD1 or TRBD2 (5 bases each). V lost 5 bases, J lost 2 bases, and 16 bases lay in between. Looked up from germline, CDR1 is SGHTA and CDR2 is FQGNSA. CDR3 length equals 15 residues. The CDR3 spells CASSQGTSSAYEQYF. CDR3 nucleotides: TGTGCCAGCAGCCAAGGGACCAGCAGTGCCTACGAGCAGTACTTC.

The chain has TRBV6-2 or TRBV6-3 and TRBJ2-7; TRBD1 is a possible D gene (6 bases). Per germline, CDR1 MNHEY and CDR2 SVGEGT. CDR3 length: 15 residues. V shed 5 bases and J shed 3 bases, with 17 bases lying between them. The CDR3 region has the DNA TGTGCCAGCAGTCCTGACAGGCGAGGGGACTACGAGCAGTACTTC. Translation gives CASSPDRRGDYEQYF.

This clonotype has just a few counts. This may arise from a read error, as a much more abundant clone is one base away. The chain combines TRBV7-2 with TRBJ2-2; the match to TRBD2 covers 7 bases. The CDR3 covers 15 residues. The germline V gene has CDR1 SGHTA and CDR2 FQGNSA. The CDR3 sequence: CASSLAGGRVGELLF. For the CDR3, the DNA is TGTGCCAGCAGCTTAGCGGGAGGGCGCGTCGGGGAGCTGTTGTTT. The full variable domain, its missing parts supplied by reference TRBV7-2 and TRBJ2-2, is GAGVSQSPSNKVTEKGKDVELRCDPISGHTALYWYRQSLGQGLEFLIYFQGNSAPDKSGLPSDRFSAERTGGSVSTLTIQRTQQEDSAVYLCASSLAGGRVGELLFGEGSRLTVL.

This clonotype was picked up many times. The rearrangement uses TRBV11-2 and TRBJ1-1, with TRBD1 matching 7 bases. Losses at the gene ends were 6 bases for V and 0 bases for J; bases not matched to a gene: 4. This CDR3 comprises 14 residues. Germline V gene lookup returns CDR1 SGHAT and CDR2 FQNNGV. The CDR3 loop reads CASSSGQMNTEAFF. CDR3 nucleotide sequence: TGTGCCAGCAGTTCGGGACAGATGAACACTGAAGCTTTCTTT.

This clonotype was recorded at least ten times. The rearrangement joins TRBV30 to TRBJ1-1; perhaps TRBD1 as D (5 bases). This CDR3 has 16 amino acids. Germline CDR1 is GTSNPN and CDR2 is SVGIG (reference sequence). Trimming left V 2 bases short and J 6 bases short, with 22 bases between. The CDR3 loop is CAWSTSPGPIKAEAFF. Here the CDR3 DNA reads TGTGCCTGGAGTACTTCTCCGGGACCCATTAAGGCTGAAGCTTTCTTT.